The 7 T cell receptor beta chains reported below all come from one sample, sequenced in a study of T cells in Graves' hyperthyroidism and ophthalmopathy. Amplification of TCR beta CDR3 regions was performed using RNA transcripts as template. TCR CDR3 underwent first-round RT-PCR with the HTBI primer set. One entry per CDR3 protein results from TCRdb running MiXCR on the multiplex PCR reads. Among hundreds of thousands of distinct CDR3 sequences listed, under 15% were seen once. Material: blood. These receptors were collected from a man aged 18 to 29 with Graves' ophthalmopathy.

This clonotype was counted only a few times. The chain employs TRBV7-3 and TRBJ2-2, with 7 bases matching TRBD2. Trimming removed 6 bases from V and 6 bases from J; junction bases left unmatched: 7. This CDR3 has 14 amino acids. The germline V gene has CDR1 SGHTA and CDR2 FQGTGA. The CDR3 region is CASSGGVGAGELFF. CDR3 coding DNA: TGTGCCAGCAGTGGGGGGGTTGGCGCCGGGGAGCTGTTTTTT.

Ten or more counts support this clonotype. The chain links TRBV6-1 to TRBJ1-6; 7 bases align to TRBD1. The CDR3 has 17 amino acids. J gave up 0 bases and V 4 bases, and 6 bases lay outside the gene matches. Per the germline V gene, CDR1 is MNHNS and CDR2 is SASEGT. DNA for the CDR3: TGTGCCAGCAGTGGGGGGACAGACAGCTCCTATAATTCACCCCTCCACTTT. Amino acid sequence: CASSGGTDSSYNSPLHF.

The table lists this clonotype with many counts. CDR3 DNA sequence: TGTGCCTGGAGTTCTATAGCGGGGAACAATGAGCAGTTCTTC. It specifies CAWSSIAGNNEQFF. The chain is built from TRBV30 and TRBJ2-1; 8 positions agree with TRBD2. This CDR3 is built from 14 residues. Germline assignment: CDR1 GTSNPN and CDR2 SVGIG (reference sequence). The V gene end was trimmed by 2 bases and the J gene end by 5 bases; junction bases not matched to a gene: 5.

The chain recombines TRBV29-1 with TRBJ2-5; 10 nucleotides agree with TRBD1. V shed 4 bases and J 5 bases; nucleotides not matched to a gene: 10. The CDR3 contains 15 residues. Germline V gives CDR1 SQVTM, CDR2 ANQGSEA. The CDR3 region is CSVGAGTGVGETQYF. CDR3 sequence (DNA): TGCAGCGTTGGAGCGGGGACAGGGGTTGGTGAGACCCAGTACTTC.

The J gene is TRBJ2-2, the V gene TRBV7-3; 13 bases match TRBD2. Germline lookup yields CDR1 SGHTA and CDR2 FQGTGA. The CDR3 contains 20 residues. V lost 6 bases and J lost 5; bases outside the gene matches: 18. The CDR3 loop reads CASSRGAGLAGSRWTGELFF. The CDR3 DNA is TGTGCCAGCAGTCGAGGGGCGGGACTAGCGGGATCTCGGTGGACCGGGGAGCTGTTTTTT.

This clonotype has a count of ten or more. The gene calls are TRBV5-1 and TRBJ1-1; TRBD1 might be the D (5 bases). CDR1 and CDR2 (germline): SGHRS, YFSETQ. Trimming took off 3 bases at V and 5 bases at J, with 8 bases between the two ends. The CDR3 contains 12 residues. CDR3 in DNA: TGCGCCAGCAGCTGGAGGGGTACTGAAGCTTTCTTT. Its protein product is CASSWRGTEAFF.

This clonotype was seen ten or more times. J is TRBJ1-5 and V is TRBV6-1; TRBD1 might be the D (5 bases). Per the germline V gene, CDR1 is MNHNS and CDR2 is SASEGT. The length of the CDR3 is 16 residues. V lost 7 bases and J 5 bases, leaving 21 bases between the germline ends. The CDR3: CASTSHRDGVDQPQHF. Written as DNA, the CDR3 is TGTGCCAGCACCTCCCATCGGGACGGGGTAGATCAGCCCCAGCATTTT.